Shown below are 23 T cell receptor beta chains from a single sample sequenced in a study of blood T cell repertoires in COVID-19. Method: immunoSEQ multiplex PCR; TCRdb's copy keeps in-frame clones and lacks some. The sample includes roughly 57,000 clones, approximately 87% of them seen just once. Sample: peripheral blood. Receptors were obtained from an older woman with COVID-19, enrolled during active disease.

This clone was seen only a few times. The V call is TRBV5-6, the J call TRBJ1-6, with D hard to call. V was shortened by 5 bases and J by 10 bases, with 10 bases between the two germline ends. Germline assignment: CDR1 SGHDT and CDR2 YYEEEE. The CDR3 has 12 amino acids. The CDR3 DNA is TGTGCCAGCAGTCGACATTACTCACCCCTCCACTTT. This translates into CASSRHYSPLHF. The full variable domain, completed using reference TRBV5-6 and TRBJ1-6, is DAGVTQSPTHLIKTRGQQVTLRCSPKSGHDTVSWYQQALGQGPQFIFQYYEEEERQRGNFPDRFSGHQFPNYSSELNVNALLLGDSALYLCASSRHYSPLHFGNGTRLTVT.

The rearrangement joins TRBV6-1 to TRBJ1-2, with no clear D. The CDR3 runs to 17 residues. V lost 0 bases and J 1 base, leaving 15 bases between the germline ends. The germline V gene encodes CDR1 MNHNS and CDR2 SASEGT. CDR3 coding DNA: TGTGCCAGCAGTGAAGCGCCCCATCCCCGGGATAACTATGGCTACACCTTC. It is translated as CASSEAPHPRDNYGYTF.

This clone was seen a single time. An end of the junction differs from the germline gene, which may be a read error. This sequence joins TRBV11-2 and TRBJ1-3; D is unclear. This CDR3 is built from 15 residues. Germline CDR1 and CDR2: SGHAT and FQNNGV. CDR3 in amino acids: CASNLAGDSGNTIYF. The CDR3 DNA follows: TGTGCCAGCAACTTAGCGGGAGACTCTGGAAACACCATATATTTT.

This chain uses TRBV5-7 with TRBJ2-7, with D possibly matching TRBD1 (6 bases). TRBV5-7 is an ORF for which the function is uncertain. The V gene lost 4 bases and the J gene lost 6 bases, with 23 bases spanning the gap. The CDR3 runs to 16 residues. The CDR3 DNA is TGTGCCAGCAGCAATGACCGTACAGGGTCGCCAGGCGAGCAGTACTTC. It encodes CASSNDRTGSPGEQYF.

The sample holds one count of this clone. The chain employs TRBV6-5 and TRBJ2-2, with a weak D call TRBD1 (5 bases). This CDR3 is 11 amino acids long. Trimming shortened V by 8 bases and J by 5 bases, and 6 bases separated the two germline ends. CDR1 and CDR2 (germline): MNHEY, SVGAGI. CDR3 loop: CASRQTGELFF. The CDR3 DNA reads TGTGCCAGCCGACAGACCGGGGAGCTGTTTTTT.

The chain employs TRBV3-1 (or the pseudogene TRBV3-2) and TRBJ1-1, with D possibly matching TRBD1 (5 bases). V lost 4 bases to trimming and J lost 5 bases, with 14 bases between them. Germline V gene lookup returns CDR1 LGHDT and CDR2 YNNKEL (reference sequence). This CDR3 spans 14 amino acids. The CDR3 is CASSRIQGFTEAFF. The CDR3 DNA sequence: TGTGCCAGCAGCCGAATCCAGGGTTTTACTGAAGCTTTCTTT.

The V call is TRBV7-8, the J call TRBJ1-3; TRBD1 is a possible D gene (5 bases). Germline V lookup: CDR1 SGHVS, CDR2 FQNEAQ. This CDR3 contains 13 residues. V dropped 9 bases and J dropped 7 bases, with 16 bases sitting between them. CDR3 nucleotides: TGTGCCAGTCAGGAGGGGTCAGCGAACACCATATATTTT. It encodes CASQEGSANTIYF.

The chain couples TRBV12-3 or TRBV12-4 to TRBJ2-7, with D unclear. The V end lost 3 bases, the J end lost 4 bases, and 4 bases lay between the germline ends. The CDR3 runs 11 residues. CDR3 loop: CASSFGYEQYF. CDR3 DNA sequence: TGTGCCAGCAGTTTCGGGTACGAGCAGTACTTC.

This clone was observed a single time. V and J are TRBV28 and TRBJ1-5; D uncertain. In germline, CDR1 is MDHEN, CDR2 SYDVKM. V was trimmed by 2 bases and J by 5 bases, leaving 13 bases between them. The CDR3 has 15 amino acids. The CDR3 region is CASSLTRDRYQPQHF. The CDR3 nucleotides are TGTGCCAGCAGTTTAACCCGGGATCGTTATCAGCCCCAGCATTTT.

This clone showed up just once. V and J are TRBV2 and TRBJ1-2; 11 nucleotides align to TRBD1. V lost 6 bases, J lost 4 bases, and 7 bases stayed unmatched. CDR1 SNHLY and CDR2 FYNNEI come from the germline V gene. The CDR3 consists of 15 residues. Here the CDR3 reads CASRRGQGASYGYTF. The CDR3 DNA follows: TGTGCCAGCAGACGAGGACAGGGGGCGAGCTATGGCTACACCTTC.

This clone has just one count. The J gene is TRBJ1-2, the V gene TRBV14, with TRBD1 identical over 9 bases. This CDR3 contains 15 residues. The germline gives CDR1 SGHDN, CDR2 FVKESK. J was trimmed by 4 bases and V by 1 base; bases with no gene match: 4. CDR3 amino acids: CASSQGTGGGYGYTF. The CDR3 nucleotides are TGTGCCAGCAGCCAAGGAACAGGGGGCGGCTATGGCTACACCTTC.

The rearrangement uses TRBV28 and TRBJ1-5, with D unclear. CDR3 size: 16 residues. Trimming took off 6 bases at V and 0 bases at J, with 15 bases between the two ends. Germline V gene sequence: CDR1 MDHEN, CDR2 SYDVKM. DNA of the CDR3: TGTGCCAGCAGCTCTGGCAGTCAAATTAGCAATCAGCCCCAGCATTTT. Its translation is CASSSGSQISNQPQHF.

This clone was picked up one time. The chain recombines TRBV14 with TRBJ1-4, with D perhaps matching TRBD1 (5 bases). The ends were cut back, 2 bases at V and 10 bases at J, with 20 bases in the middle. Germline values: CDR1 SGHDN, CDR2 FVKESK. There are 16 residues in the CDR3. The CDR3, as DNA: TGTGCCAGCAGCCAAATTTCGGGACTATCGGCAGGAAAACTGTTTTTT. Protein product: CASSQISGLSAGKLFF.

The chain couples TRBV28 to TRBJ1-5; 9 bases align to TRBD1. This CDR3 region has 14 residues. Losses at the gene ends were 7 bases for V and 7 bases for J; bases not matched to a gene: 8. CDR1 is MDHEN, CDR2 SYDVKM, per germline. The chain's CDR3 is CASTRTGAYQPQHF. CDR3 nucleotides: TGTGCCAGCACCCGGACAGGGGCATACCAGCCCCAGCATTTT.

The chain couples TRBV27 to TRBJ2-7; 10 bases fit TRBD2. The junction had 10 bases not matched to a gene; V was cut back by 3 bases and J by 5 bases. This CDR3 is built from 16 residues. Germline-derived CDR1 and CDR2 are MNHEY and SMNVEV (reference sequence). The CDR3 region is CASSLVTGTSVHEQYF. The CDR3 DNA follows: TGTGCCAGCAGTTTGGTAACCGGGACTAGCGTCCACGAGCAGTACTTC.

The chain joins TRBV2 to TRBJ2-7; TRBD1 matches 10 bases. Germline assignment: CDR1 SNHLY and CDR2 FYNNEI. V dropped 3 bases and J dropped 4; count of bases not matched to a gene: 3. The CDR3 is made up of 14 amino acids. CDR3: CASSEDRGLYEQYF. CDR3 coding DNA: TGTGCCAGCAGTGAGGACAGGGGGTTGTACGAGCAGTACTTC.

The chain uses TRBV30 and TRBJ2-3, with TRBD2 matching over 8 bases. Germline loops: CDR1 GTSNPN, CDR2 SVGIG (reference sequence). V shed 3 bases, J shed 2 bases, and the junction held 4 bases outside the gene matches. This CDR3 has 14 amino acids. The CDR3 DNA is TGTGCCTGGAGGACTAGCGCCCTCACAGATACGCAGTATTTT. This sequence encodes CAWRTSALTDTQYF.

The CDR3 nucleotides are TGTGCCAGCAGTTTTAGGGGCACTGAAGCTTTCTTT. Its protein is CASSFRGTEAFF. The rearrangement joins TRBV6-2 or TRBV6-3 to TRBJ1-1, with D tentatively TRBD1 (5 bases). Deletions cut 4 bases from V and 4 bases from J, with 7 bases between. Germline loops: CDR1 MNHEY, CDR2 SVGEGT. CDR3 length equals 12 residues.

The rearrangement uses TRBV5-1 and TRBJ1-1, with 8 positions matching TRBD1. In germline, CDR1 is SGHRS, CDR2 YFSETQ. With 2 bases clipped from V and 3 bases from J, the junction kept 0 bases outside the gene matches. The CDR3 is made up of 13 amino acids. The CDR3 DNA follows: TGCGCCAGCAGCTTACAGGGGGACACTGAAGCTTTCTTT. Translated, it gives CASSLQGDTEAFF.

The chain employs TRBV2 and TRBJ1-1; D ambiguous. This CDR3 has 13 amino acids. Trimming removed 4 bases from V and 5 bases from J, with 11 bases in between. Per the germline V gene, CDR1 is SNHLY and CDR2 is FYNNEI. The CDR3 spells CASSGGLGTEAFF. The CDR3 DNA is TGTGCCAGCAGTGGAGGGTTGGGGACTGAAGCTTTCTTT.

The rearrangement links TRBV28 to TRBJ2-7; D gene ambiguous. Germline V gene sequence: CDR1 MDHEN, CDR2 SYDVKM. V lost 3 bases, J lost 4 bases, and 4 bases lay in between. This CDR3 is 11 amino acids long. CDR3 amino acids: CASSLRYEQYF. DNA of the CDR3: TGTGCCAGCAGTTTGCGTTACGAGCAGTACTTC.

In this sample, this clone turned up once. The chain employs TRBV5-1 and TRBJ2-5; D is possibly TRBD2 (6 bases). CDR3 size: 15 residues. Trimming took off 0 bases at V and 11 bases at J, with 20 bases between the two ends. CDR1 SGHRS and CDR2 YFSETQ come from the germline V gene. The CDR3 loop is CASSLDAGHPYSQYF. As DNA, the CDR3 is TGCGCCAGCAGCTTGGATGCGGGGCACCCCTATTCTCAGTACTTC.

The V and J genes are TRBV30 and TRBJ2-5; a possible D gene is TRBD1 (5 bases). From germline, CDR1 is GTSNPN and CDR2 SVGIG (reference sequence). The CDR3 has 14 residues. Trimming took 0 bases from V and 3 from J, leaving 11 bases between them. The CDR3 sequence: CAWSVRSGKETQYF. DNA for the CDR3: TGTGCCTGGAGTGTACGTTCAGGGAAAGAGACCCAGTACTTC.